This TCR beta chain was sequenced in a study of cytomegalovirus exposure and HLA in healthy donors. Study information: A subsequent analysis stated that the 100 to 150 validation repertoires were run on the same platform as the approximately 710 first-cohort repertoires.

Repertoires were generated with immunoSEQ multiplex PCR, while TCRdb's copy carries only in-frame clones and drops some. Of 100,000 or so clones in the sample, around nine tenths were seen once. Comments on this clone: Its target is not known.

Study results and caveats: The listing of roughly 160 TCR beta chains classed them as cytomegalovirus-associated. A subsequent analysis found that TCR clusters from the first cohort also tended to co-occur in the 120 or so validation repertoires, with about 94% of cluster scores above 0.

The CDR3 covers 14 residues. V shed 3 bases, J shed 8 bases, and the junction held 5 bases outside the gene matches. Looked up from germline, CDR1 is SGHRS and CDR2 is YFSETQ. Sequencing used PBMCs. The chain couples TRBV5-1 to TRBJ2-1; 10 bases are shared with TRBD2. The source of this sequence is a woman aged 25 to 39 in good health and CMV-seronegative. DNA of the CDR3: TGCGCCAGCAGCTGGGGACTAGCGAGCGATGAGCAGTTCTTC. The encoded protein is CASSWGLASDEQFF.